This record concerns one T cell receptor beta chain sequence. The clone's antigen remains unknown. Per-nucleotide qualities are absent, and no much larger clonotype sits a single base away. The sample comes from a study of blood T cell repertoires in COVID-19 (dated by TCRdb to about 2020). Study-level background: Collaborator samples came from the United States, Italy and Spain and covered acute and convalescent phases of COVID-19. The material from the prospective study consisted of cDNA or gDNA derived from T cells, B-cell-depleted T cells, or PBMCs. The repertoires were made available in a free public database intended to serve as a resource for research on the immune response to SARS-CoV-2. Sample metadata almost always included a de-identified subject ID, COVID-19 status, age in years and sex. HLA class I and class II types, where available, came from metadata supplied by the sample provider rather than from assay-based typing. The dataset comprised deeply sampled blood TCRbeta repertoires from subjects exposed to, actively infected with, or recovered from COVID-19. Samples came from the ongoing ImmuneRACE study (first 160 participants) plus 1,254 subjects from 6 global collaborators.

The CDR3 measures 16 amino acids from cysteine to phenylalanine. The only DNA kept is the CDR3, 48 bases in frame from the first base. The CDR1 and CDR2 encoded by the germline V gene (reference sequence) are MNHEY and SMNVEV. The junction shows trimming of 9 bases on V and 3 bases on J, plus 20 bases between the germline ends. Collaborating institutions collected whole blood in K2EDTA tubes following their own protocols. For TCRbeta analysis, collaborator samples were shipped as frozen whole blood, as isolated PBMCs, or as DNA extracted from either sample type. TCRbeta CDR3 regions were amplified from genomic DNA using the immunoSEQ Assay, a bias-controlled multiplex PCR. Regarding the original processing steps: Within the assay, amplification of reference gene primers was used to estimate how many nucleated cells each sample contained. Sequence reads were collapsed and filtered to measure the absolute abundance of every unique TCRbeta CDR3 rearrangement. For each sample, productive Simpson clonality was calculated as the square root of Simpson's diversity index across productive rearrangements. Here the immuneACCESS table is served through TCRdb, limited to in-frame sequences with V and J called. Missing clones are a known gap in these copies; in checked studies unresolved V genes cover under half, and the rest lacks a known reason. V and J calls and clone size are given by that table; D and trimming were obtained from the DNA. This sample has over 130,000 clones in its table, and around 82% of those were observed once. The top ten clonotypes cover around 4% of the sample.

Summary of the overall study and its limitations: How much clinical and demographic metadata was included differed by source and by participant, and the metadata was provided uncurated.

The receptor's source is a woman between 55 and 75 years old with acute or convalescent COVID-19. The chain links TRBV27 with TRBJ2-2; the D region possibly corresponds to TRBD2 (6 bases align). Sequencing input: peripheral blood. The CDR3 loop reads CARPGSAGRHTGELFF. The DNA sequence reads TGTGCCAGGCCGGGATCGGCGGGACGCCACACCGGGGAGCTGTTTTTT.